These 29 T cell receptor beta chains originate from one sample sequenced in a study of T cells in Graves' hyperthyroidism and ophthalmopathy. RNA transcripts yielded amplified TCR beta CDR3 regions. During a first-round RT-PCR of the TCR CDR3, the HTBI primer set was used. MiXCR, run by TCRdb on the multiplex PCR reads, gives a single entry per CDR3 protein. The repertoire consists of more than 500,000 distinct CDR3 sequences, with about 15% occurring once and the leading ten covering 25% to 30%. Sequenced: blood. The receptors derive from a woman between 25 and 40 years old with Graves' ophthalmopathy.

This clonotype was seen a handful of times. The chain joins TRBV6-1 to TRBJ1-5; D is unresolved. This CDR3 has 14 amino acids. Germline assignment: CDR1 MNHNS and CDR2 SASEGT. V shed 7 bases and J shed 6 bases, with 16 bases lying between them. CDR3 protein: CASTQHAEAQPQHF. As DNA, the CDR3 is TGTGCCAGCACCCAACACGCGGAGGCTCAGCCCCAGCATTTT.

This clonotype appeared a few times. The gene calls are TRBV9 and TRBJ2-1, with 8 bases that match TRBD2. Germline CDR1 reads SGDLS; CDR2 reads YYNGEE. The CDR3 is 15 residues long. Germline trimming cut 0 bases from V and 2 bases from J; bases unmatched to any gene: 1. The CDR3 DNA is TGTGCCAGCAGCGTAGTGGGACTAGCCTACAATGAGCAGTTCTTC. It is translated as CASSVVGLAYNEQFF.

This clonotype was picked up many times. This chain joins TRBV30 and TRBJ2-3; 7 bases map to TRBD1. V gave up 4 bases and J gave up 2 bases; unmatched junction bases: 9. CDR1 is GTSNPN and CDR2 is SVGIG in the germline V gene (reference sequence). The CDR3 is made up of 15 amino acids. Here the CDR3 reads CAWTSQGGFTDTQYF. Written as DNA, the CDR3 is TGTGCCTGGACCTCCCAAGGGGGCTTCACAGATACGCAGTATTTT.

In its sample, this clonotype was seen many times. This chain joins TRBV20-1 and TRBJ1-1; TRBD1 agrees at 7 bases. The V gene's germline CDR1 is DFQATT and CDR2 SNEGSKA (reference sequence). CDR3 length equals 14 residues. The V and J ends lost 6 bases and 6 bases, in that order; junction bases with no gene match: 13. For the CDR3, the DNA is TGCAGTGCCGTTAACAGGGGCGACAATCCTGAAGCTTTCTTT. It is translated as CSAVNRGDNPEAFF.

Concerning this clonotype itself: A much larger clone differs by one base, so this may be a read error. J is TRBJ2-7 and V is TRBV29-1, with 9 bases aligning to TRBD2. This CDR3 is 12 amino acids long. V was pared by 7 bases and J by 4 bases, with 5 bases of the junction left unmatched. Germline CDR1 is SQVTM and CDR2 is ANQGSEA. The CDR3 loop is CSATSGSYEQYF. CDR3 nucleotide sequence: TGCAGCGCGACTAGCGGATCTTACGAGCAGTACTTC.

The genes are TRBV6-5 and TRBJ1-3; the D is unclear. V was shortened by 4 bases and J by 7 bases, with 14 bases between the two germline ends. There are 14 residues in the CDR3. Germline V gene lookup returns CDR1 MNHEY and CDR2 SVGAGI. This CDR3 is CASSLAGWRNTIYF. In nucleotides, the CDR3 is TGTGCCAGCAGTTTGGCAGGATGGAGGAACACCATATATTTT.

This clonotype has ten or more counts. V and J are TRBV5-1 and TRBJ2-3, with a tentative D call TRBD1 (7 bases). The germline gives CDR1 SGHRS, CDR2 YFSETQ. The CDR3 sequence is 15 residues long. V lost 0 bases, J lost 4 bases, and 12 bases lay in between. The CDR3 spells CASSLDARGADTQYF. The CDR3 nucleotides are TGCGCCAGCAGCTTGGATGCCAGGGGGGCAGATACGCAGTATTTT.

The rearrangement links TRBV20-1 to TRBJ2-5, with D possibly matching TRBD1 (6 bases). In germline, CDR1 is DFQATT, CDR2 SNEGSKA (reference sequence). The CDR3 length is 12 residues. V dropped 7 bases and J dropped 8 bases, with 17 bases sitting between them. The CDR3 loop is CSVNTGQDTQYF. Here the CDR3 DNA reads TGCAGTGTTAACACAGGGCAGGATACCCAGTACTTC.

At least ten counts were recorded for this clonotype. The genes are TRBV2 and TRBJ2-5, with 7 bases fitting TRBD1. This CDR3 region has 15 residues. CDR1 and CDR2 (germline): SNHLY, FYNNEI. The V segment lost 6 bases and the J segment 2 bases; nucleotides outside the gene matches: 9. CDR3 sequence: CASSWASDRQETQYF. The CDR3 nucleotides read TGTGCCAGCAGCTGGGCGTCGGACAGGCAAGAGACCCAGTACTTC.

This clonotype was found a few times. This sequence joins TRBV7-3 and TRBJ2-2, with D unresolved. With 1 base removed from V and 1 base from J, the gap between germline ends came to 13 bases. In germline, CDR1 is SGHTA, CDR2 FQGTGA. This CDR3 is 17 amino acids long. CDR3 in DNA: TGTGCCAGCAGCTTAAGATTCGAGTGGGAGAACACCGGGGAGCTGTTTTTT. Its protein is CASSLRFEWENTGELFF.

This clonotype was counted at least ten times. This chain uses TRBV3-1 with TRBJ2-1; D unclear. Germline V gene lookup returns CDR1 LGHDT and CDR2 YNNKEL (reference sequence). There are 14 residues in the CDR3. Trimming took off 0 bases at V and 7 bases at J, with 10 bases between the two ends. The CDR3 spells CASSQDPTGNEQFF. CDR3 coding DNA: TGTGCCAGCAGCCAAGACCCTACTGGGAATGAGCAGTTCTTC.

This chain joins TRBV4-1 and TRBJ2-1; perhaps TRBD1 as D (8 bases). Trimming took off 1 base at V and 9 bases at J, with 16 bases between the two ends. CDR1 is MGHRA, CDR2 YSYEKL, per germline. This CDR3 region has 15 residues. The CDR3 region is CASSQGRGRGGEQFF. As DNA, the CDR3 is TGCGCCAGCAGCCAAGGCAGGGGGCGCGGGGGTGAGCAGTTCTTC.

This clonotype was counted ten times or more. The genes are TRBV28 and TRBJ2-1, with a weak D call TRBD1 (5 bases). Looked up from germline, CDR1 is MDHEN and CDR2 is SYDVKM. V was pared by 4 bases and J by 12 bases, with 22 bases between. This CDR3 has 15 amino acids. Here the CDR3 reads CASSSDSASKVRQFF. The CDR3 DNA is TGTGCCAGCAGTTCTGACAGCGCGTCTAAAGTTCGGCAGTTCTTC. Based on the CDR3 plus reference TRBV28 and TRBJ2-1, the full variable domain is DVKVTQSSRYLVKRTGEKVFLECVQDMDHENMFWYRQDPGLGLRLIYFSYDVKMKEKGDIPEGYSVSREKKERFSLILESASTNQTSMYLCASSSDSASKVRQFFGPGTRLTVL.

This clonotype was seen a few times. This rearrangement joins TRBV30 to TRBJ2-6, with 8 bases matching TRBD2. CDR3 length: 17 residues. V was clipped by 3 bases and J by 0 bases; unmatched bases: 7. Germline lookup yields CDR1 GTSNPN and CDR2 SVGIG (reference sequence). CDR3 coding DNA: TGTGCCTGGAGGCGGGGGGCTACTCACTCTGGGGCCAACGTCCTGACTTTC. It specifies CAWRRGATHSGANVLTF.

Concerning this clonotype: Possible read error: a much larger clone is one base away. Since no conserved phenylalanine or tryptophan closes the CDR3, a read error is the likely cause. The V call is TRBV11-2, the J call TRBJ1-5, with TRBD1 identical over 7 bases. The ends lost 6 bases at V and 3 bases at J; junction bases unmatched: 5. CDR3 length: 14 amino acids. Germline V lookup: CDR1 SGHAT, CDR2 FQNNGV. The CDR3 spells CASSHDRVNQPQHL. In DNA, the CDR3 is TGTGCCAGCAGTCATGACAGGGTCAATCAGCCCCAGCATCTT.

This chain uses TRBV4-1 with TRBJ2-4; possible D gene TRBD2, 5 bases. Deletions cut 1 base from V and 6 bases from J, with 10 bases between. This CDR3 comprises 14 residues. CDR1 and CDR2 (germline): MGHRA, YSYEKL. In nucleotides, the CDR3 is TGCGCCAGCAGCCAAGTAAACGGGGTAAACATTCAGTACTTC. Protein product: CASSQVNGVNIQYF.

As to this clonotype: A much larger clone lies one base from this, so it may be a read error. The genes are TRBV20-1 and TRBJ1-1, with unresolved D. The V gene's germline CDR1 is DFQATT and CDR2 SNEGSKA (reference sequence). The CDR3 has 17 residues. The CDR3 region is CGARDTQAKRLNTEAFF. CDR3 in DNA: TGCGGTGCTAGAGATACGCAGGCGAAAAGACTGAACACTGAAGCTTTCTTT.

The chain joins TRBV6-5 to TRBJ2-7; D not resolved. The V end was cut by 2 bases, the J end by 1 base, with 6 bases between. This CDR3 is 13 amino acids long. Germline V gene data show CDR1 as MNHEY and CDR2 as SVGAGI. Here the CDR3 DNA reads TGTGCCAGCAGTTACGATCCGTCCTACGAGCAGTACTTC. Translation gives CASSYDPSYEQYF.

In its sample, this clonotype was seen many times. The chain carries TRBV11-2 and TRBJ2-7; tentatively, D is TRBD1 (6 bases). The CDR3 is made up of 15 amino acids. The V end lost 5 bases, the J end lost 0 bases, and 14 bases lay between the germline ends. Germline V gives CDR1 SGHAT, CDR2 FQNNGV. The DNA of the CDR3 is TGTGCCAGCAGCCTGGACAGCCTAAGCTCCTACGAGCAGTACTTC. Translating gives CASSLDSLSSYEQYF.

This clonotype has at least ten counts. V usage is TRBV12-3 or TRBV12-4 and J usage is TRBJ2-1, with D perhaps matching TRBD2 (7 bases). Trimming cost V 6 bases and J 4 bases, with 19 bases left between them. There are 16 residues in the CDR3. The CDR3 region has the DNA TGTGCCAGCAGACCCCTTAGGGGGGAGGGGTACAATGAGCAGTTCTTC. This translates into CASRPLRGEGYNEQFF.

This clonotype has a count of ten or more. CDR3 in DNA: TGTGCCAGCAGCTCACTGGGGGCGACTAGCGGGAGAATGATCGAGCAGTACTTC. As protein: CASSSLGATSGRMIEQYF. V gene TRBV7-6 combines with J gene TRBJ2-7; 12 bases match TRBD2. This CDR3 contains 18 residues. V lost 4 bases, J lost 6 bases, and 16 bases stayed unmatched. Germline loops: CDR1 SGHVS, CDR2 FNYEAQ.

This clonotype has at least ten counts. The chain uses TRBV9 and TRBJ2-1, with 14 bases that match TRBD2. This CDR3 is built from 18 residues. Germline V gene sequence: CDR1 SGDLS, CDR2 YYNGEE. Germline trimming cut 4 bases from V and 3 bases from J; bases unmatched to any gene: 9. The CDR3 sequence is CASSHTGTSGSGYNEQFF. The CDR3 DNA reads TGTGCCAGCAGCCATACTGGGACTAGCGGGAGTGGCTACAATGAGCAGTTCTTC.

This clonotype was recorded at least ten times. V and J are TRBV20-1 and TRBJ2-7, with TRBD2 identical over 8 bases. Germline CDR1 and CDR2: DFQATT and SNEGSKA (reference sequence). This CDR3 has 16 amino acids. With 5 bases clipped from V and 3 bases from J, the junction kept 15 bases outside the gene matches. The CDR3 spells CSAGGQGSSGYYEQYF. The CDR3 nucleotides are TGCAGTGCTGGGGGGCAGGGGTCTAGCGGGTACTACGAGCAGTACTTC.

The chain couples TRBV6-2 or TRBV6-3 to TRBJ2-4; D gene unclear. Deletions cut 4 bases from V and 5 bases from J, with 15 bases between. The CDR3 extends over 15 amino acids. Germline V lookup: CDR1 MNHEY, CDR2 SVGEGT. CDR3 nucleotide sequence: TGTGCCAGCAGTTGGGCCCCCACGTGGGAAAACATTCAGTACTTC. Amino acid sequence: CASSWAPTWENIQYF.

This clonotype was seen at least ten times. This chain links TRBV20-1 with TRBJ2-3; D not resolved. The V end was cut by 0 bases, the J end by 2 bases, with 9 bases between. CDR1 is DFQATT, CDR2 SNEGSKA, per germline (reference sequence). The CDR3 loop spans 14 amino acids. CDR3 in DNA: TGCAGTGCTAGAGATCGGAGACTCACAGATACGCAGTATTTT. Translation: CSARDRRLTDTQYF.

This clonotype turned up a few times. V gene TRBV6-1 combines with J gene TRBJ2-1, with D unclear. With 4 bases removed from V and 0 bases from J, the gap between germline ends came to 10 bases. The CDR3 covers 15 residues. Germline V CDR1 and CDR2: MNHNS, SASEGT. The CDR3 nucleotides are TGTGCCAGCAGTGGAAGGGCCGGCTCCTACAATGAGCAGTTCTTC. Amino acid sequence: CASSGRAGSYNEQFF.

Here the CDR3 reads CASSYSAGGPHEQYF. In DNA, the CDR3 is TGTGCCAGCAGTTACTCGGCGGGAGGGCCCCACGAGCAGTACTTC. The chain recombines TRBV6-2 or TRBV6-3 with TRBJ2-7, with 9 bases aligning to TRBD2. V was clipped by 0 bases and J by 5 bases; unmatched bases: 5. The CDR3 totals 15 residues. CDR1 is MNHEY and CDR2 is SVGEGT in the germline V gene.

Comments on this clonotype: It may be a read error: a sequence one base away is much more abundant. The chain combines TRBV3-1 with TRBJ1-1; D is perhaps TRBD1 (6 bases). V lost 8 bases and J lost 0, with 13 bases in between. The germline V gene has CDR1 LGHDT and CDR2 YNNKEL (reference sequence). The CDR3 extends over 14 amino acids. CDR3 sequence (DNA): TGTGCCAGCGAGGGGGATAGTGTGAACACTGAAGCTTTCTTT. It encodes CASEGDSVNTEAFF.

Concerning this clonotype itself: Given a much more abundant clone one base away, this may be a read error. V gene TRBV28 combines with J gene TRBJ1-1; TRBD1 agrees at 7 bases. Unmatched junction bases numbered 7, after V lost 4 bases and J lost 5 bases. Germline V gene data show CDR1 as MDHEN and CDR2 as SYDVKM. This CDR3 has 14 amino acids. The CDR3 spells CASSSTGVETEAFF. The CDR3 DNA sequence: TGTGCCAGCAGTTCAACAGGGGTCGAGACTGAAGCTTTCTTT.